The sequence of this T cell receptor (beta chain) was determined in a study of cytomegalovirus exposure and HLA in healthy donors. Study observations and caveats: Association of 17,000 or so TCR beta sequences with HLA alleles was found at 0.05 false discovery rate in a later analysis.

A word on this clone: Its target is not known.

Germline assignment: CDR1 SGHTA and CDR2 FQGTGA. The junction had 9 bases not matched to a gene; V was cut back by 6 bases and J by 10 bases. The CDR3 sequence is 14 residues long. 60 Vbeta and 13 Jbeta primers were used in PCR. Assay used: immunoSEQ multiplex PCR; TCRdb lists only in-frame clones, some missing. This sample yields about 69,000 clones, of which less than 75% are seen a single time; roughly 9.7% belongs to the top ten. The J gene is TRBJ1-6, the V gene TRBV7-3; 7 bases line up with TRBD1. Material: PBMCs. This clonotype originated in a woman aged 30 to 39 in good health and CMV-seronegative. CDR3 amino acids: CASSQGVRGSPLHF. In nucleotides, the CDR3 is TGTGCCAGCAGTCAGGGGGTCCGGGGCTCACCCCTCCACTTT.